This T cell receptor (beta chain) is drawn from a study of T cells in Graves' hyperthyroidism and ophthalmopathy. Findings of the study overall: Ophthalmopathy prediction by the model preceded onset by a median 6.5 months.

The CDR3 regions of TCR beta were amplified from RNA transcripts. The study used the HTBI primer set for a first-round RT-PCR of the TCR CDR3. TCRdb independently ran MiXCR on the multiplex PCR reads; one entry per CDR3 protein. The repertoire holds hundreds of thousands of distinct CDR3 sequences, approximately 14% seen once, with 10% in the top ten. Germline CDR1 and CDR2: SGDLS and YYNGEE. Trimming removed 1 base at V and 4 bases at J, with 15 bases between. This CDR3 is built from 16 residues. As to this clonotype: Its specificity is unknown.

Calling Graves' hyperthyroidism stable meant ophthalmopathy did not progress within 18 months. The chain couples TRBV9 to TRBJ1-3; D unresolved. The sample consisted of blood. The receptor was derived from a woman aged 18-29 years with Graves' hyperthyroidism. The CDR3 coding sequence is TGTGCCAGCAGCGTAACCCCTGGGATGTCGGGAAACACCATATATTTT. Its translation: CASSVTPGMSGNTIYF.